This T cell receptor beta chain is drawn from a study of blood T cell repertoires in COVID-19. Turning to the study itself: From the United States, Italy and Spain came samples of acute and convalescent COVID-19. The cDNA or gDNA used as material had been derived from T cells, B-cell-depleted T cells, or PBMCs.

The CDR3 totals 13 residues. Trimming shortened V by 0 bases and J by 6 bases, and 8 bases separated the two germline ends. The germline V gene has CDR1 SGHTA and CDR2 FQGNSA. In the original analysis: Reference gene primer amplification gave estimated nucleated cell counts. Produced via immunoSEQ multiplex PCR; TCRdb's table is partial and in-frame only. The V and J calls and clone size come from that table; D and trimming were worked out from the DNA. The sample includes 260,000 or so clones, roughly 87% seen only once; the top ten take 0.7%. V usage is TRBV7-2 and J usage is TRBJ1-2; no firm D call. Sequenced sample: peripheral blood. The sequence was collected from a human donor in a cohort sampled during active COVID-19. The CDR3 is CASSLAGRDGYTF. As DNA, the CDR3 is TGTGCCAGCAGCTTAGCAGGGAGGGATGGCTACACCTTC.